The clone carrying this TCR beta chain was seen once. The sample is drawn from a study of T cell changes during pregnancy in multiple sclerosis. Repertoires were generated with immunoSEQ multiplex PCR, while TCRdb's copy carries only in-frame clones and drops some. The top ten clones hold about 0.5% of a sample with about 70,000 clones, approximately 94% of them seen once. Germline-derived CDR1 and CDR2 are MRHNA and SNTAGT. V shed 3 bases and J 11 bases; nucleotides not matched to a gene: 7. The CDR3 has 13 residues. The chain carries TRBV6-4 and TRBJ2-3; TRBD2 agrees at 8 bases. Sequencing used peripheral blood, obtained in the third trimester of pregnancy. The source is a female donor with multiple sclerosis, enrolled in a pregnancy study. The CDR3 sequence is CASSDDSGVRQYF. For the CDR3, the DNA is TGTGCCAGCAGTGATGATAGCGGGGTTAGGCAGTATTTT.